This T cell receptor beta chain stems from a study of low-dose radiotherapy and immunotherapy resistance in tumors. Time point given: before trial treatment. Low-dose radiotherapy and low-dose cyclophosphamide, together with aspirin, ipilimumab and nivolumab, were given to donors. Qualifying patients carried advanced solid tumors devoid of tumor-infiltrating lymphocytes. Worth noting for this clonotype: A single base is all that separates this from a far larger clone, so a read error is likely.

This CDR3 region has 12 residues. Primers targeting TRAV and TRBV primed first-strand cDNA, covering alpha and beta chains. It was with a constant-region primer and a V-primer adapter that TCRs were amplified over roughly 19 PCR cycles. Following isolation, mRNA was amplified via in vitro transcription. TCRdb passed the reads through MiXCR, listing each CDR3 protein once. The table includes 80,000 to 95,000 distinct CDR3 sequences, more than 7.5% detected once. The specimen comprised PBMCs, sampled before treatment. This clonotype was obtained from a male donor with prostate cancer. The chain recombines TRBV26 with TRBJ2-1. TRBV26 is given as a pseudogene. In DNA form, the CDR3 reads TGTGCCAGCAGTTCGCCTGAGTATGAGCAGTTCTTC. This encodes CASSSPEYEQFF.